Listed below are T cell receptor beta chains from one sample, sequenced in a study of blood T cell repertoires in COVID-19. Assay: immunoSEQ multiplex PCR; the TCRdb copy retains only in-frame clones and omits some. The sample yields under 85,000 clones, 87% seen once. The sequenced material came from peripheral blood. The origin of the receptors is an elderly woman with active or convalescent COVID-19. CDR3s include the opening cysteine and the closing phenylalanine or tryptophan. The order of the fields is clone size, J gene, V gene, D gene, CDR3 DNA, CDR3 protein. The D gene is left open where the match is weak. Rows may omit the clone size; those that give it use once, few, many or a size class.

>once|TRBJ2-1|TRBV7-9|TRBD2
TGTGCCAGCAGCTCGCTTGGACTAGCGGGGGGGAGCAATGAGCAGTTCTTC
CASSSLGLAGGSNEQFF
>.|TRBJ1-2|TRBV27|TRBD1
TGTGCCAGCAGTTCCCGACAGGGGAGGGATTCGGGTTACGCCTTC
CASSSRQGRDSGYAF
>.|TRBJ2-1|TRBV4-2|.
TGTGCCAGCAGTCCTACTAAAGCCAGCTACAATGAGCAGTTCTTC
CASSPTKASYNEQFF
>.|TRBJ1-2|TRBV11-2|.
TGTGCCAGCACCATTGGGACGGGGGAGGCCTATGGCTACACCTTC
CASTIGTGEAYGYTF
>.|TRBJ1-2|TRBV3-1/TRBV3-2|.
TGTGCCAGCAGCCAACGGGGGGCCTATGGCTACACCTTC
CASSQRGAYGYTF
>.|TRBJ2-3|TRBV7-8|TRBD2
TGTGCCAGCAGCCCGCGGGACTACCTTACGCAGTATTTT
CASSPRDYLTQYF
>.|TRBJ2-3|TRBV5-1|TRBD1
TGCGCCAGCAGTCTTCCCGGGACAGGGGCCCCAGATACGCAGTATTTT
CASSLPGTGAPDTQYF
>.|TRBJ1-5|TRBV6-2/TRBV6-3|.
TGTGCCAGCAGTTACCGCGGGGCTCACTATAGCAATCAGCCCCAGCATTTT
CASSYRGAHYSNQPQHF
>.|TRBJ1-1|TRBV10-3|.
TGTGCCATCAGTGCGGGGGAGAAGAACACTGAAGCTTTCTTT
CAISAGEKNTEAFF
>.|TRBJ2-3|TRBV23-1|.
TGCGCCAGCAGTCAACCCGTCGGGGGTGAGGACCCCACAGATACGCAGTATTTT
CASSQPVGGEDPTDTQYF
>.|TRBJ2-1|TRBV5-1|.
TGCGCCAGCAGCCCCGACCGGGAAAAGCAGTTCTTC
CASSPDREKQFF
>.|TRBJ1-3|TRBV7-2|.
TGTGCCAGCAGCTTAGGTTGGGCGCCTTCCCCCGGAAACACCATATATTTT
CASSLGWAPSPGNTIYF
>.|TRBJ1-1|TRBV7-9|.
TGTGCCAGCAGCCCTCCCGAGCCCCTTGAAGCTTTCTTT
CASSPPEPLEAFF
>.|TRBJ2-3|TRBV29-1|.
TGCAGCGCGTCCCGACTAGTCCCAGATACGCAGTATTTT
CSASRLVPDTQYF
>.|TRBJ1-5|TRBV5-1|.
TGCGCCAGCAGCTTAACAGGGAGCGGGGATCAGCCCCAGCATTTT
CASSLTGSGDQPQHF
>.|TRBJ1-2|TRBV5-1|TRBD1
TGCGCCAGCAGAAGAAATCCGGGACAGGGGGCTAACTATGGCTACACCTTC
CASRRNPGQGANYGYTF
>.|TRBJ1-4|TRBV5-1|.
TGCGCCAGCAGCTTGGAAAGGGGCGAAAAACTGTTTTTT
CASSLERGEKLFF
>.|TRBJ1-6|TRBV7-2|TRBD1
TGTGCCAGCAGCTTAGCTAACTTAAACCGGGACAGGGAACGTGGCCATTCACCCCTCCACTTT
CASSLANLNRDRERGHSPLHF
>once|TRBJ2-6|TRBV5-4|.
TGTGCCAGCAGAACCATGGGGCAGTACGGGGCCAACGTCCTGACTTTC
CASRTMGQYGANVLTF
>.|TRBJ1-2|TRBV5-1|.
TGCGCCAGCAGCTTGATCCCAGGGAACTATGGCTACACCTTC
CASSLIPGNYGYTF
>.|TRBJ2-1|TRBV6-6|.
TGTGCCAGCAGCCCTGCCGGGGGTGCCTACAATGAGCAGTTCTTC
CASSPAGGAYNEQFF
>.|TRBJ2-1|TRBV25-1|.
TGTGCTCGCGGACTTGGGTCCTACAATGAGCAGTTCTTC
CARGLGSYNEQFF
>.|TRBJ1-1|TRBV28|.
TGTGCCGCCCAGGGGTTGATTGTTTACGGCACTGAAGCTTTCTTT
CAAQGLIVYGTEAFF
>.|TRBJ1-5|TRBV6-2/TRBV6-3|TRBD1
TGTGCCAGCAGTTGGCCGGACAGGCGACGTCGGCCCCAGCATTTT
CASSWPDRRRRPQHF
>.|TRBJ1-6|TRBV5-6|TRBD1
TGTGCCAGCAGCTTGGCCGCGGGGACAGGGAGACTTTCACCCCTCCACTTT
CASSLAAGTGRLSPLHF
>.|TRBJ2-5|TRBV7-8|TRBD2
TGTGCCAGCAGCTCGCGCCCCTCGGGACTAGCGGGAGGGGAGACCCAGTACTTC
CASSSRPSGLAGGETQYF
>.|TRBJ1-5|TRBV28|.
TGTGCCAGCAGTTTGACAGGTCCGGGCAATCAGCCCCAGCATTTT
CASSLTGPGNQPQHF
>once|TRBJ2-2|TRBV20-1|.
TGCAGTGCTAGTCACAGAGCGGTCGGGGAGCTGTTTTTT
CSASHRAVGELFF
>.|TRBJ2-1|TRBV12-2|.
TGTGCAAGTCGCTTAACTACTAGCGGGAGGGAGCAGTTCTTC
CASRLTTSGREQFF
>.|TRBJ1-2|TRBV18|TRBD1
TGTGCCAGCTCTTCAGCGGGACAGGGGGGGGCCCTGAGTGGCTACACCTTC
CASSSAGQGGALSGYTF
>.|TRBJ2-7|TRBV6-6|TRBD2
TGTGCCAGCAGTCCGGACAGAGCGGGAGCCTTCTCCTACGAGCAGTACTTC
CASSPDRAGAFSYEQYF
>.|TRBJ1-2|TRBV3-1/TRBV3-2|.
TGTGCCAGCAGCCACAGGGTTTCTAACTATGGCTACACCTTC
CASSHRVSNYGYTF
>.|TRBJ2-7|TRBV7-2|.
TGTGCCAGCAGCACCGTCGGCGGGGTTACCTACGAGCAGTACTTC
CASSTVGGVTYEQYF